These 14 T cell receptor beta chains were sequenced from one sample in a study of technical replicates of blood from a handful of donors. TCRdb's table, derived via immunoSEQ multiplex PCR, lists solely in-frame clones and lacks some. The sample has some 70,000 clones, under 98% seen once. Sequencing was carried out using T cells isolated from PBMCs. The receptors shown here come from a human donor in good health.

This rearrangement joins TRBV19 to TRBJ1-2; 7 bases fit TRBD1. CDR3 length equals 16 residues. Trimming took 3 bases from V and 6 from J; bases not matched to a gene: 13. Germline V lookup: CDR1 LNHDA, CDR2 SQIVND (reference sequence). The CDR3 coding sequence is TGTGCCAGTAGTATCCGCCGGACAGGAGGATTAAATGGCTACACCTTC. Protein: CASSIRRTGGLNGYTF.

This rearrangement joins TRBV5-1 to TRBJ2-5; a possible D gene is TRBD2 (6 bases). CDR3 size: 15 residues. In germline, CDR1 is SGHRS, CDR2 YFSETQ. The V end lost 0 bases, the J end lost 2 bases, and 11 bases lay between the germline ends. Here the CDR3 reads CASSLVSGQQETQYF. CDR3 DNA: TGCGCCAGCAGCTTGGTCAGCGGGCAACAAGAGACCCAGTACTTC.

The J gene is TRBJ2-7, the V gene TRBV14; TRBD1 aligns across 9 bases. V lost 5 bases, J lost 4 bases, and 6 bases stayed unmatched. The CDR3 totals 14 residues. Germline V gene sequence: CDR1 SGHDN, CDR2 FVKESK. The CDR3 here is CASSSGTGKYEQYF. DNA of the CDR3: TGTGCCAGCAGCTCCGGGACAGGGAAGTACGAGCAGTACTTC.

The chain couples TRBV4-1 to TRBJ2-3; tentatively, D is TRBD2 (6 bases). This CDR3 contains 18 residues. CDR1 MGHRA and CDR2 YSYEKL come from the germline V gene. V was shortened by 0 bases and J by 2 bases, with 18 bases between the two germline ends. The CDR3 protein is CASSQEGLPGLSTDTQYF. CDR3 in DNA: TGCGCCAGCAGCCAAGAGGGGCTACCGGGACTCTCCACAGATACGCAGTATTTT.

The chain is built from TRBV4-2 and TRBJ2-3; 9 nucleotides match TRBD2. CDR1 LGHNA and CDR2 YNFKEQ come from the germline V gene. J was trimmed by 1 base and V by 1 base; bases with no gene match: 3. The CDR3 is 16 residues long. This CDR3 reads CASSQGLAEGTDTQYF. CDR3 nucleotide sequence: TGTGCCAGCAGCCAAGGACTAGCGGAAGGCACAGATACGCAGTATTTT.

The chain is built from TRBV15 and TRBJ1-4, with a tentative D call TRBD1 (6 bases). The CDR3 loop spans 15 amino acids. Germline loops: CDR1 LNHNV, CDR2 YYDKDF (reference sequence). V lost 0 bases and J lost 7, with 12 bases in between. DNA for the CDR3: TGTGCCACCAGCAGAGATACAGGGCTGAGTGAAAAACTGTTTTTT. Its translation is CATSRDTGLSEKLFF. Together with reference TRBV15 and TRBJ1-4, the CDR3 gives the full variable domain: DAMVIQNPRYQVTQFGKPVTLSCSQTLNHNVMYWYQQKSSQAPKLLFHYYDKDFNNEADTPDNFQSRRPNTSFCFLDIRSPGLGDTAMYLCATSRDTGLSEKLFFGSGTQLSVL.

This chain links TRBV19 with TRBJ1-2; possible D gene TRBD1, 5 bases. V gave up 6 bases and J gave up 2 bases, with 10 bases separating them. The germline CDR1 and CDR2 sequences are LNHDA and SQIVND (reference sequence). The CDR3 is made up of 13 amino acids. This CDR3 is CASRTRENYGYTF. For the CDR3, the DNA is TGTGCCAGTAGGACCAGGGAAAACTATGGCTACACCTTC. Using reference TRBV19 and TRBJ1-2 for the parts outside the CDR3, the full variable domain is DGGITQSPKYLFRKEGQNVTLSCEQNLNHDAMYWYRQDPGQGLRLIYYSQIVNDFQKGDIAEGYSVSREKKESFPLTVTSAQKNPTAFYLCASRTRENYGYTFGSGTRLTVV.

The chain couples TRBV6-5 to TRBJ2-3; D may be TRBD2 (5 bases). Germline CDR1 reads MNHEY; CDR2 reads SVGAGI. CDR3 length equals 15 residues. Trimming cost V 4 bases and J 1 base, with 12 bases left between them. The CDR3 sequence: CASSSSLAGTDTQYF. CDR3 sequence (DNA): TGTGCCAGCAGTTCGTCCCTAGCAGGCACAGATACGCAGTATTTT.

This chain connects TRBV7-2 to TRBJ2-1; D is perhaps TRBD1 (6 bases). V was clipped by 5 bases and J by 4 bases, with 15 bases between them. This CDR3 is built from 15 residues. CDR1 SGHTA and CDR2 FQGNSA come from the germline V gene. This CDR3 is CASSPQGSPYNEQFF. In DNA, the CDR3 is TGTGCCAGCAGCCCCCAGGGGTCCCCGTACAATGAGCAGTTCTTC.

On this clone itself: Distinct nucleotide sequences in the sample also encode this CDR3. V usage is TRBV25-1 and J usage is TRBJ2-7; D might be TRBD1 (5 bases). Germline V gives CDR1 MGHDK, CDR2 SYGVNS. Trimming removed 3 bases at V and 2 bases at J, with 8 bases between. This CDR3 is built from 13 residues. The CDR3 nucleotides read TGTGCCAGCAGTGATACAGGTACCTACGAGCAGTACTTC. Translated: CASSDTGTYEQYF.

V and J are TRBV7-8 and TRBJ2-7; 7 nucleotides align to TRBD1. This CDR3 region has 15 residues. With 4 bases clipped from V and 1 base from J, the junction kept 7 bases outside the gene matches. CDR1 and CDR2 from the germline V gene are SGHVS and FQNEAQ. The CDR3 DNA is TGTGCCAGCAGCTCGGGACAGCACGAGTCCTACGAGCAGTACTTC. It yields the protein CASSSGQHESYEQYF.

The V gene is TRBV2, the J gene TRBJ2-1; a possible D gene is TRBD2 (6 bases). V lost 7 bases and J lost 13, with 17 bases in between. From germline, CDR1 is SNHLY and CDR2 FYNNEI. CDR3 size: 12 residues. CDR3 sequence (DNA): TGTGCCAGCATCCGGGACTCTAACCAACAGTTCTTC. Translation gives CASIRDSNQQFF.

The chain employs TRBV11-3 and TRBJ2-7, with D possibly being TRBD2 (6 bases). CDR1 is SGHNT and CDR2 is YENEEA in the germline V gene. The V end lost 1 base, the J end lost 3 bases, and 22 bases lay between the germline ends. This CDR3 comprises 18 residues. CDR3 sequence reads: CASSLGPRKGGPGYEQYF. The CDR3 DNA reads TGTGCCAGCAGCTTAGGACCCAGAAAAGGAGGGCCGGGCTACGAGCAGTACTTC.

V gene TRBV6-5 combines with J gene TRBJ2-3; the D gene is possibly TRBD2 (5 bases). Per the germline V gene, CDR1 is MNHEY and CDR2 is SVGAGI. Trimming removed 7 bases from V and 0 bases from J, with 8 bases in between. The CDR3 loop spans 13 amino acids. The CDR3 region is CASNGGSTDTQYF. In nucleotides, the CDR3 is TGTGCCAGCAATGGCGGGAGCACAGATACGCAGTATTTT.